The 26 T cell receptor beta chains given below trace back to one sample, sequenced in a study of OX40 agonist ivuxolimab in advanced cancers. The method was immunoSEQ multiplex PCR; TCRdb's version includes in-frame clones alone and lacks a portion of them. The sample has approximately 80,000 clones; around 85% are singletons. Material: CD4+ or CD8+ T cells sorted from blood, obtained in a trial of the OX40 agonist ivuxolimab. Source of these receptors: an adult with an advanced solid tumor such as melanoma, head and neck, liver or kidney cancer.

This clone was seen more than once but under ten times. The chain combines TRBV4-1 with TRBJ1-1; D remains ambiguous. V was pared by 3 bases and J by 3 bases, with 11 bases between. Germline V gene sequence: CDR1 MGHRA, CDR2 YSYEKL. The CDR3 runs to 14 residues. The CDR3 spells CASSHPFWHTEAFF. The CDR3, as DNA: TGCGCCAGCAGCCACCCTTTTTGGCACACTGAAGCTTTCTTT.

V and J are TRBV12-5 and TRBJ1-1; 8 bases map to TRBD1. Germline values: CDR1 LGHNT, CDR2 FRNRAP. CDR3 length: 13 residues. Trimming at V came to 2 bases and at J to 11 bases, leaving 7 bases not matched to a gene. The DNA for the CDR3 is TGTGCTAGTGGTTTGACCACAGGGGGTACGGCTTTCTTT. Protein product: CASGLTTGGTAFF.

This clone has more than one count but fewer than ten. The rearrangement joins TRBV7-2 to TRBJ2-5; D is unresolved. The CDR3 is 11 residues long. V was clipped by 5 bases and J by 4 bases, with 5 bases between them. From germline, CDR1 is SGHTA and CDR2 FQGNSA. CDR3 nucleotides: TGTGCCAGCAGCCAAGGAGAGACCCAGTACTTC. Encoded protein: CASSQGETQYF.

V gene TRBV18 combines with J gene TRBJ2-3; D call uncertain. In germline, CDR1 is KGHSH, CDR2 LQKENI. Trimming removed 6 bases from V and 3 bases from J, with 10 bases in between. There are 13 residues in the CDR3. CDR3 sequence reads: CASSEQLTDTQYF. CDR3 nucleotide sequence: TGTGCCAGCTCCGAGCAGTTAACAGATACGCAGTATTTT.

The J gene is TRBJ1-6, the V gene TRBV2, with a tentative D call TRBD1 (6 bases). The V gene's germline CDR1 is SNHLY and CDR2 FYNNEI. This CDR3 is built from 13 residues. V lost 7 bases, J lost 7 bases, and 11 bases lay in between. This CDR3 is CASIPGGNSPLHF. In DNA form, the CDR3 reads TGTGCCAGCATACCGGGGGGCAATTCACCCCTCCACTTT.

The rearrangement links TRBV28 to TRBJ2-5; D is possibly TRBD1 (6 bases). Trimming cost V 7 bases and J 4 bases, with 25 bases left between them. Germline CDR1 MDHEN, CDR2 SYDVKM. There are 17 residues in the CDR3. CDR3 sequence (DNA): TGTGCCAGCAAAACCCCCCGGACAGCAGTTTTGGCAGAGACCCAGTACTTC. Translation: CASKTPRTAVLAETQYF. Using reference TRBV28 and TRBJ2-5 for the parts outside the CDR3, the full variable domain is DVKVTQSSRYLVKRTGEKVFLECVQDMDHENMFWYRQDPGLGLRLIYFSYDVKMKEKGDIPEGYSVSREKKERFSLILESASTNQTSMYLCASKTPRTAVLAETQYFGPGTRLLVL.

The chain uses TRBV18 and TRBJ2-7; the match to TRBD1 covers 7 bases. The CDR3 consists of 15 residues. After removal of 6 bases from V and 0 bases from J, the junction contained 8 bases not matched to a gene. Germline lookup yields CDR1 KGHSH and CDR2 LQKENI. The CDR3 reads CASSPGQDRSYEQYF. The CDR3 bases are TGTGCCAGCTCCCCCGGACAGGACCGCTCCTACGAGCAGTACTTC. Full variable domain (outside the CDR3, taken from reference TRBV18 and TRBJ2-7): NAGVMQNPRHLVRRRGQEARLRCSPMKGHSHVYWYRQLPEEGLKFMVYLQKENIIDESGMPKERFSAEFPKEGPSILRIQQVVRGDSAAYFCASSPGQDRSYEQYFGPGTRLTVT.

The DNA of the CDR3 is TGTGCCAGCAGCCAAGTTCGGGGGGACTATGGCTACACCTTC. Protein: CASSQVRGDYGYTF. J is TRBJ1-2 and V is TRBV4-2, with D maybe TRBD1 (5 bases). The CDR3 totals 14 residues. Germline CDR1 LGHNA, CDR2 YNFKEQ. The ends were cut back, 1 base at V and 3 bases at J, with 9 bases in the middle.

The V call is TRBV19, the J call TRBJ1-2, with TRBD1 identical over 10 bases. Germline CDR1 is LNHDA and CDR2 is SQIVND (reference sequence). The CDR3 covers 14 residues. With 7 bases clipped from V and 6 bases from J, the junction kept 8 bases outside the gene matches. The CDR3 is CASIAPGQGNGYTF. CDR3 nucleotide sequence: TGTGCCAGTATTGCACCGGGACAGGGGAATGGCTACACCTTC.

This chain links TRBV6-4 with TRBJ2-4; the D is unclear. Germline-derived CDR1 and CDR2 are MRHNA and SNTAGT. This CDR3 contains 16 residues. The V and J ends lost 4 bases and 1 base respectively, with 14 bases between them. CDR3: CASSGVKGRAKNIQYF. The CDR3 DNA sequence: TGTGCCAGCAGTGGCGTAAAAGGCCGGGCCAAAAACATTCAGTACTTC.

This chain links TRBV5-4 with TRBJ1-2; no reliable D call. Trimming stripped 2 bases from V and 6 bases from J, with 14 bases between. The CDR3 loop spans 14 amino acids. Germline V gives CDR1 SGHNT, CDR2 YYREEE (reference sequence). CDR3 DNA: TGTGCCAGCAGCTTCCCGTTGTTTAGGGATGGCTACACCTTC. Protein product: CASSFPLFRDGYTF.

The V call is TRBV29-1, the J call TRBJ2-7; 12 nucleotides align to TRBD1. The CDR3 is 13 residues long. J was trimmed by 6 bases and V by 5 bases; bases with no gene match: 5. Germline CDR1 and CDR2: SQVTM and ANQGSEA. DNA of the CDR3: TGCAGCGTTCAGGGACAGGGGGCCCTCGAGCAGTACTTC. Translation gives CSVQGQGALEQYF.

The count of this clone is one. The chain joins TRBV5-4 to TRBJ1-2; D is unclear. Germline CDR1 SGHNT, CDR2 YYREEE (reference sequence). V lost 4 bases, J lost 1 base, and 14 bases lay in between. The CDR3 has 15 residues. This CDR3 is CASSAPTGLNYGYTF. DNA of the CDR3: TGTGCCAGCAGCGCACCGACCGGACTTAACTATGGCTACACCTTC.

V and J are TRBV19 and TRBJ2-3; D not certain. V lost 7 bases, J lost 4 bases, and 15 bases lay in between. This CDR3 is built from 14 residues. From germline, CDR1 is LNHDA and CDR2 SQIVND (reference sequence). CDR3 residues: CASKVNYRADTQYF. In DNA, the CDR3 is TGTGCCAGTAAAGTGAACTACAGAGCAGATACGCAGTATTTT.

DNA for the CDR3: TGTGCCAGCAGCTTAGCGCCCAGGGGGATCAGCGGGGAGCTGTTTTTT. This gives the protein CASSLAPRGISGELFF. The chain is built from TRBV7-2 and TRBJ2-2; 7 bases are a match to TRBD1. With V trimmed by 0 bases and J by 7 bases, 8 bases remained unmatched. CDR3 length: 16 amino acids. Germline V gives CDR1 SGHTA, CDR2 FQGNSA.

The chain has TRBV18 and TRBJ2-3, with D unresolved. This CDR3 is built from 13 residues. Trimming cost V 6 bases and J 2 bases, with 9 bases left between them. Germline values: CDR1 KGHSH, CDR2 LQKENI. The CDR3, as DNA: TGTGCCAGCTCGGAAAGAAACACAGATACGCAGTATTTT. Its protein product is CASSERNTDTQYF.

The V and J genes are TRBV6-5 and TRBJ2-7; a weak D match, TRBD2 (7 bases). The length of the CDR3 is 13 residues. CDR1 is MNHEY, CDR2 SVGAGI, per germline. Trimming shortened V by 4 bases and J by 6 bases, and 13 bases separated the two germline ends. The CDR3 sequence: CASSSRGAFEQYF. As DNA, the CDR3 is TGTGCCAGCAGTTCACGGGGGGCATTCGAGCAGTACTTC.

This clone was detected once. J is TRBJ1-2 and V is TRBV4-2, with 7 nucleotides matching TRBD1. The J segment lost 3 bases and the V segment lost 4 bases, leaving 11 bases of the junction unmatched. This CDR3 spans 16 amino acids. The V gene's germline CDR1 is LGHNA and CDR2 YNFKEQ. CDR3 residues: CASSREPGQQYYGYTF. CDR3 sequence (DNA): TGTGCCAGCAGCCGTGAACCGGGACAGCAATACTATGGCTACACCTTC.

Concerning this clone itself: The sample contains more than one DNA sequence encoding this CDR3. The gene calls are TRBV30 and TRBJ2-5; no firm D call. V was trimmed by 1 base and J by 5 bases, leaving 8 bases between them. The CDR3 has 12 amino acids. CDR1 is GTSNPN, CDR2 SVGIG, per germline (reference sequence). CDR3 sequence reads: CAWSGLGETQYF. The CDR3 coding sequence is TGTGCCTGGAGTGGGTTGGGGGAGACCCAGTACTTC.

The V gene is TRBV7-2, the J gene TRBJ2-2; 8 positions match TRBD2. V shed 1 base, J shed 3 bases, and the junction held 4 bases outside the gene matches. The germline CDR1 and CDR2 sequences are SGHTA and FQGNSA. This CDR3 spans 16 amino acids. The CDR3 is CASSLGGSGDTGELFF. In nucleotides, the CDR3 is TGTGCCAGCAGCTTAGGGGGTAGCGGGGACACCGGGGAGCTGTTTTTT.

The chain carries TRBV11-1 and TRBJ1-1, with D possibly matching TRBD1 (6 bases). The V end lost 8 bases, the J end lost 4 bases, and 14 bases lay between the germline ends. The germline V gene encodes CDR1 SGHAT and CDR2 FQDESV (reference sequence). The CDR3 is 13 amino acids. Here the CDR3 reads CASGRGASTEAFF. In DNA, the CDR3 is TGTGCCAGCGGTCGGGGGGCAAGCACTGAAGCTTTCTTT.

The CDR3 reads CASSVGVGVMNTEAFF. DNA of the CDR3: TGTGCCAGCAGCGTAGGAGTCGGGGTCATGAACACTGAAGCTTTCTTT. The chain links TRBV9 to TRBJ1-1; no clear D. The CDR3 covers 16 residues. Germline V gene data show CDR1 as SGDLS and CDR2 as YYNGEE. Trimming stripped 0 bases from V and 0 bases from J, with 12 bases between.

CDR3 sequence reads: CASSFAGTGGYEQYF. Here the CDR3 DNA reads TGTGCCAGCAGTTTCGCCGGGACAGGGGGCTACGAGCAGTACTTC. This chain joins TRBV7-9 and TRBJ2-7; TRBD1 matches 11 bases. Germline V gives CDR1 SEHNR, CDR2 FQNEAQ (reference sequence). J lost 3 bases, V lost 6 bases, and 7 bases had no gene match. The CDR3 sequence is 15 residues long.

The chain uses TRBV9 and TRBJ2-3; 12 bases match TRBD2. CDR3 length equals 16 residues. Germline loops: CDR1 SGDLS, CDR2 YYNGEE. V trimming: 3 bases; J trimming: 4 bases; junction bases outside the gene matches: 6. CDR3 nucleotides: TGTGCCAGCAGCGCCACTAGCGGGGGGAACCCAGATACGCAGTATTTT. Protein: CASSATSGGNPDTQYF.

The chain uses TRBV30 and TRBJ2-7; tentative D call: TRBD1 (6 bases). Trimming stripped 5 bases from V and 0 bases from J, with 20 bases between. The CDR3 runs to 16 residues. The germline V gene encodes CDR1 GTSNPN and CDR2 SVGIG (reference sequence). The CDR3 sequence: CAWGQETGVRSYEQYF. The DNA of the CDR3 is TGTGCCTGGGGCCAGGAGACAGGAGTCCGCTCCTACGAGCAGTACTTC.

The chain joins TRBV25-1 to TRBJ2-3, with unresolved D. CDR1 and CDR2 (germline): MGHDK, SYGVNS. The CDR3 has 16 residues. V was clipped by 3 bases and J by 6 bases, with 19 bases between them. The CDR3 bases are TGTGCCAGCAGTGACCTCGTAACACTTCATGGGGATACGCAGTATTTT. Translated: CASSDLVTLHGDTQYF.